This T cell receptor beta chain was identified in a study of early stage breast cancer tumors. Study-level results: Tumors had about 2.4-fold higher T cell density and higher clonality than adjacent normal breast tissue. Comparing each tissue with blood distinguished tumor from normal in about 90% of the 16 patients. Functional markers like CD4, CD8 and FOXP3 were missed in bulk sequencing. Most shared enriched TCRB sequences were commonly generated ones.

Measured with immunoSEQ multiplex PCR; TCRdb has only the in-frame clones, and not every one. The sample records 70,000 or so clones, 65% to 85% being singletons. With regard to this clone: Its antigen remains unknown.

Sequencing input: blood. The clonotype comes from a person in their 40s with breast cancer.

The CDR3 nucleotides are TGTGCCTGGAGTGTCGGGCTAGTTGGGTACAATGAGCAGTTCTTC. As protein: CAWSVGLVGYNEQFF. The chain employs TRBV30 and TRBJ2-1; no definite D call. The CDR3 totals 15 residues. The ends were cut back, 0 bases at V and 4 bases at J, with 13 bases in the middle. Per germline, CDR1 GTSNPN and CDR2 SVGIG (reference sequence).